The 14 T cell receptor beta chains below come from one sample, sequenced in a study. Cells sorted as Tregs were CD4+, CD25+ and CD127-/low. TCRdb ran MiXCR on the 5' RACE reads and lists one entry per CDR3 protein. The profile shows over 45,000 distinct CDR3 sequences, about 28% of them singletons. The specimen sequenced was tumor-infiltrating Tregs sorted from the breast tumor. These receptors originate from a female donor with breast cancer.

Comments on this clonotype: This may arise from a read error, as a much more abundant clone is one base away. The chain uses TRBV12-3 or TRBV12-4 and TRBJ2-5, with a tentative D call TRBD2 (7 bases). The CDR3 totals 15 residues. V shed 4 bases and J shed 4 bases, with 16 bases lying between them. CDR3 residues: CASSYLEGGPETQYF. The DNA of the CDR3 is TGTGCCAGCAGTTACTTAGAGGGGGGGCCAGAGACCCAGTACTTC.

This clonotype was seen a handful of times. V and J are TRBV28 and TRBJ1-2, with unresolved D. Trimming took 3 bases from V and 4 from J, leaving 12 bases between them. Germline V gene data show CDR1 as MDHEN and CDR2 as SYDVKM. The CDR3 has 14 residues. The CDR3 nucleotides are TGTGCCAGCAGTTTGGGTCGGGTCGTCTATGGCTACACCTTC. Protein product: CASSLGRVVYGYTF.

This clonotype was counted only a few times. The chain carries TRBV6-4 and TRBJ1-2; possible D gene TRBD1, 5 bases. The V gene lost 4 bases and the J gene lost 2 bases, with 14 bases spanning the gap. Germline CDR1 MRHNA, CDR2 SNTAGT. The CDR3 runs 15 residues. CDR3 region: CASSVDSGENYGYTF. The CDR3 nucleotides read TGTGCCAGCAGTGTAGACAGTGGAGAAAACTATGGCTACACCTTC.

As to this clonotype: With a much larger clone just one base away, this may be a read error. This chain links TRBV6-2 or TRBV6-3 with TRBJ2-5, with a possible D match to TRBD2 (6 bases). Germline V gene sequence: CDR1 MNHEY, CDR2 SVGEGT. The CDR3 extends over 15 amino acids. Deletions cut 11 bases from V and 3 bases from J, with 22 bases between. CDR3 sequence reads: CAGLDGRSWEETQYF. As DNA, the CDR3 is TGTGCCGGTTTGGACGGGAGAAGCTGGGAAGAGACCCAGTACTTC.

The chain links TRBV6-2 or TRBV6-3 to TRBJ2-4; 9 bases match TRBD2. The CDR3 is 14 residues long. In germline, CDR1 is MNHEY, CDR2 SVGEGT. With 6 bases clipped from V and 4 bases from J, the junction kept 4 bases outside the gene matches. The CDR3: CASRNSGGKNIQYF. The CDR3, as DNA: TGTGCCAGCAGAAATAGCGGGGGAAAAAACATTCAGTACTTC.

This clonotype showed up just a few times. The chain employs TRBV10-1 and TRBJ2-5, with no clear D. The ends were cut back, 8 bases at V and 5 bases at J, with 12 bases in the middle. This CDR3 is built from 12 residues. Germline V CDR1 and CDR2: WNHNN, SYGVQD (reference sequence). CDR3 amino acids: CASSTEGETQYF. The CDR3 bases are TGCGCCAGCTCGACCGAAGGGGAGACCCAGTACTTC.

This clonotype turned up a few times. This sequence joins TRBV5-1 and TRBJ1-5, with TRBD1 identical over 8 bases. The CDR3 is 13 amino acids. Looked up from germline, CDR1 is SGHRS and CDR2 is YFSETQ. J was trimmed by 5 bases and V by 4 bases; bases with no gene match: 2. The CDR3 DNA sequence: TGCGCCAGCAGCGAGGGACAGGATCAGCCCCAGCATTTT. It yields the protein CASSEGQDQPQHF.

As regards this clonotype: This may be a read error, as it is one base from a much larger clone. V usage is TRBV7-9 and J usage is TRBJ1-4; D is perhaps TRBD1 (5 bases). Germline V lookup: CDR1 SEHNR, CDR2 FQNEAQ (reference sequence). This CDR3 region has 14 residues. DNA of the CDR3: TGTGCCAGCAGCTGGGGGGACCGGGGTGAAAAACTGGTTTTT. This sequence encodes CASSWGDRGEKLVF. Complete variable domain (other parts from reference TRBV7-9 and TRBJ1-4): DTGVSQNPRHKITKRGQNVTFRCDPISEHNRLYWYRQTLGQGPEFLTYFQNEAQLEKSRLLSDRFSAERPKGSFSTLEIQRTEQGDSAMYLCASSWGDRGEKLVFGSGTQLSVL.

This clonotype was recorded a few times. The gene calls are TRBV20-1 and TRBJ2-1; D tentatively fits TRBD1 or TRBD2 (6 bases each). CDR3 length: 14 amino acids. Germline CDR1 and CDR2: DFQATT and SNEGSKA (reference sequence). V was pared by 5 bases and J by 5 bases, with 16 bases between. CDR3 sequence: CSAHVQGLDNEQFF. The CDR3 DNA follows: TGCAGTGCTCACGTACAGGGACTCGACAATGAGCAGTTCTTC.

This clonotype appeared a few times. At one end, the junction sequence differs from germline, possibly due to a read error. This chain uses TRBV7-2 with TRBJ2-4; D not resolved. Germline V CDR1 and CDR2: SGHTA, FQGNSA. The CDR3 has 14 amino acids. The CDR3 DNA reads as TGTGCCAGCAGCGACCGATTAGGCAAAAGCATTCAGTACTTC. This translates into CASSDRLGKSIQYF.

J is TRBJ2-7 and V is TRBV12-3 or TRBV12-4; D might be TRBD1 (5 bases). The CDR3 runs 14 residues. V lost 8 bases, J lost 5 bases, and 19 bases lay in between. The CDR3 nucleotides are TGTGCCAGCCGTTCAAGCAGGGTTAAGGACGAGCAGTACTTC. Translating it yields CASRSSRVKDEQYF.

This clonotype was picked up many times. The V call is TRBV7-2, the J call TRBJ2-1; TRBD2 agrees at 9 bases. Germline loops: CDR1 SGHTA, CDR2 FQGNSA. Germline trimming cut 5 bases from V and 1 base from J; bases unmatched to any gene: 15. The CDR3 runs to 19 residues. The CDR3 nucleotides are TGTGCCAGCAGCCCAACCGGCCTAGCGGGAAGAAGGTCCTACAATGAGCAGTTCTTC. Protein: CASSPTGLAGRRSYNEQFF.

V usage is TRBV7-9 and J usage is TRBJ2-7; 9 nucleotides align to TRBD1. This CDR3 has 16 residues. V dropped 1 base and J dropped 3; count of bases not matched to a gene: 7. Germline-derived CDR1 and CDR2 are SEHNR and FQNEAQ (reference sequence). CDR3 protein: CASSLGRDRVHYEQYF. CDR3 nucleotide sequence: TGTGCCAGCAGCTTAGGTCGGGACAGGGTACACTACGAGCAGTACTTC.

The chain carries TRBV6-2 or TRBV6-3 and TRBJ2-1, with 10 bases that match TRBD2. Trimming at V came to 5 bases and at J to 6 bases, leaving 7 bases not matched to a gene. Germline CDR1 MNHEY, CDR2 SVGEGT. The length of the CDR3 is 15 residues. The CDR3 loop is CASSPLAGVSNEQFF. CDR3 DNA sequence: TGTGCCAGCAGTCCCCTAGCGGGAGTTTCCAATGAGCAGTTCTTC.